This T cell receptor (beta chain) was recovered during a study of shared clonotypes between healthy human individuals. For the study at large: Each donor's CD4 naive and CD4 memory cells filled three plates apiece, CD8 naive two, and CD8 memory one. Study-wide results and limits: For sorted subsets, rarefaction showed incomplete sequencing despite large depth. Investigators expected sequencing depth to affect clonotype sharing among donors. Generation of non-shared clonotypes was less probable than generation of clonotypes shared by all four donors.

With respect to this clone: Its antigen remains unidentified.

Sequencing was performed with immunoSEQ multiplex PCR; in TCRdb, only in-frame clones are kept and a portion is missing. The profile shows approximately 940,000 clones, 70% to 85% of them singletons. Sequencing was done on a sample of memory CD4+ T cells sorted from blood. Subset here: CD45RA-negative fraction. The sequence derives from a man between 18 and 29 years old in good health.

CDR3 DNA: TGTGCCATAGGGACAGGGGCGGGGGAGCAGTACTTC. It is translated as CAIGTGAGEQYF. The chain combines TRBV10-3 with TRBJ2-7; 10 bases agree with TRBD1. This CDR3 has 12 amino acids. The V gene's germline CDR1 is ENHRY and CDR2 SYGVKD. With V trimmed by 9 bases and J by 7 bases, 6 bases remained unmatched.